Listed below are T cell receptor beta chains from one sample, sequenced in a study of cytomegalovirus exposure and HLA in healthy donors. The assay was immunoSEQ multiplex PCR, and TCRdb's table has in-frame clones only and misses some. Of roughly 160,000 clones in the sample, just under 80% are singletons; the top ten hold about 1.3%. Sequencing was carried out using PBMCs. These receptors originate from a woman in her 50s in good health and CMV-seronegative. CDR3s include the opening cysteine and the closing phenylalanine or tryptophan. The order of the fields is D gene, V gene, clone size, J gene, CDR3 DNA, CDR3 protein. A D gene is named only where the DNA matches it firmly. Where a row states a size, it is once, few, many or the class of an expanded clone; other rows omit it.

D: .
V: TRBV28
size: .
J: TRBJ1-5
DNA: TGTGCCAGCAGCCGTCCCCCCCAGCCCCAGCATTTT
CDR3: CASSRPPQPQHF

D: TRBD1
V: TRBV4-3
size: .
J: TRBJ1-2
DNA: TGCGCCAGCAGCCCACGGACAGGGGTCGGGATTATTCTACCCTATGGCTACACCTTC
CDR3: CASSPRTGVGIILPYGYTF

D: .
V: TRBV15
size: .
J: TRBJ2-3
DNA: TGTGCCACCAGCAGAGATTCAGGGAGCACAGATACGCAGTATTTT
CDR3: CATSRDSGSTDTQYF

D: .
V: TRBV6-5
size: .
J: TRBJ1-6
DNA: TGTGCCAGCAGTTCTGGCTATACTAATAATTCACCCCTCCACTTT
CDR3: CASSSGYTNNSPLHF

D: .
V: TRBV28
size: .
J: TRBJ1-1
DNA: TGTGCCAGCAGTTCCGGGACATGGGACATCACTGAAGCTTTCTTT
CDR3: CASSSGTWDITEAFF

D: TRBD2
V: TRBV27
size: .
J: TRBJ2-7
DNA: TGTGCCAGCAGTTTTGAGGGACTAAGGGCGGGGGAGCAGTACTTC
CDR3: CASSFEGLRAGEQYF

D: TRBD1
V: TRBV4-3
size: .
J: TRBJ1-4
DNA: TGCGCCAGCAGCCAAGATCTAACAGGGGGTGAAAAACTGTTTTTT
CDR3: CASSQDLTGGEKLFF

D: .
V: TRBV7-9
size: .
J: TRBJ2-4
DNA: TGTGCCAGCACCCAGACAGATATAGCCAAAAACATTCAGTACTTC
CDR3: CASTQTDIAKNIQYF

D: .
V: TRBV25-1
size: .
J: TRBJ1-2
DNA: TGTGCCAGCAGTGAATGGACAGCTTACACCTTC
CDR3: CASSEWTAYTF

D: TRBD1
V: TRBV5-1
size: .
J: TRBJ1-5
DNA: TGCGCCAGCAGCTTGGGTCAGGGGGGTCAGCCCCAGCATTTT
CDR3: CASSLGQGGQPQHF

D: .
V: TRBV9
size: .
J: TRBJ1-4
DNA: TGTGCCAGCAGCCCACGCCAGGGGCTTAATGAAAAACTGTTTTTT
CDR3: CASSPRQGLNEKLFF

D: .
V: TRBV29-1
size: .
J: TRBJ2-5
DNA: TGCAGCGTTGAGATGACAGGAGGGGGGGTAGAGACCCAGTACTTC
CDR3: CSVEMTGGGVETQYF

D: TRBD1
V: TRBV18
size: .
J: TRBJ2-7
DNA: TGTGCCAGCTCTCCCAACGGACAGGGGTCTACGAAGTACTTC
CDR3: CASSPNGQGSTKYF

D: .
V: TRBV5-4
size: few
J: TRBJ2-7
DNA: TGTGCCAGCAGCTATACGGGAATATCCTACGAGCAGTACTTC
CDR3: CASSYTGISYEQYF

D: .
V: TRBV19
size: .
J: TRBJ1-4
DNA: TGTGCCAGTAGTATAACCGTAAGGGGATCTAATGAAAAACTGTTTTTT
CDR3: CASSITVRGSNEKLFF

D: .
V: TRBV27
size: .
J: TRBJ2-7
DNA: TGTGCCAGCAGTTTAGATGGGGAGTCCTACGAGCAGTACTTC
CDR3: CASSLDGESYEQYF

D: .
V: TRBV7-9
size: .
J: TRBJ1-4
DNA: TGTGCCAGCAGCTACACAGGGTCACCAACTAATGAAAAACTGTTTTTT
CDR3: CASSYTGSPTNEKLFF

D: .
V: TRBV13
size: .
J: TRBJ1-6
DNA: TGTGCCAGCAGCTTAGAACGGACTTCTGGTTCACCCCTCCACTTT
CDR3: CASSLERTSGSPLHF

D: .
V: TRBV9
size: .
J: TRBJ1-2
DNA: TGTGCCAGCAGCGGATGGGAAGCGGGGGGAGAGGACTATGGCTACACCTTC
CDR3: CASSGWEAGGEDYGYTF

D: TRBD1
V: TRBV4-1
size: once
J: TRBJ2-4
DNA: TGCGCCAGCAGCCAAGTCGGCAGGGGGTCCAAAAACATTCAGTACTTC
CDR3: CASSQVGRGSKNIQYF

D: TRBD2
V: TRBV4-1
size: once
J: TRBJ2-7
DNA: TGCGCCAGCAGCCGTGGACTAGCGGATTCCTACGAGCAGGACTTC
CDR3: CASSRGLADSYEQDF

D: TRBD1
V: TRBV7-2
size: .
J: TRBJ2-3
DNA: TGTGCCAGCAGCTTAATCAGTCACGGGACAGGACGCACAGATACGCAGTATTTT
CDR3: CASSLISHGTGRTDTQYF

D: .
V: TRBV5-6
size: .
J: TRBJ2-7
DNA: TGTGCCAGCAGCCCGGAGGATGGAAGGAGCTCCTACGAGCAGTACTTC
CDR3: CASSPEDGRSSYEQYF

D: TRBD2
V: TRBV29-1
size: .
J: TRBJ2-3
DNA: TGCAGCGGACGGGGGACTAGCGGGAGCACAGATACGCAGTATTTT
CDR3: CSGRGTSGSTDTQYF

D: .
V: TRBV28
size: .
J: TRBJ1-5
DNA: TGTGCCAGCAGTTTAAGGCTGGGGGCCCACAATCAGCCCCAGCATTTT
CDR3: CASSLRLGAHNQPQHF

D: TRBD2
V: TRBV10-3
size: .
J: TRBJ2-7
DNA: TGTGCCATCACGACGCGGGGGGACACGGGCGAGCAGTACTTC
CDR3: CAITTRGDTGEQYF

D: .
V: TRBV4-3
size: once
J: TRBJ1-2
DNA: TGCGCCAGCAGCCAACAGTTGGGCGGGGGGCGCAACTATGGCTACACCTTC
CDR3: CASSQQLGGGRNYGYTF

D: .
V: TRBV9
size: .
J: TRBJ2-2
DNA: TGTGCCAGCAGCGACCGCAGGGGGAACACCGGGGAGCTGTTTTTT
CDR3: CASSDRRGNTGELFF

D: TRBD2
V: TRBV4-3
size: .
J: TRBJ2-5
DNA: TGCGCCAGCAGCCTACAACCGGGACTAGGGGAGACCCAGTACTTC
CDR3: CASSLQPGLGETQYF

D: .
V: TRBV25-1
size: few
J: TRBJ2-2
DNA: TGTGCCAGCTCTGAGGTTGTCAGAAACACCGGGGAGCTGTTTTTT
CDR3: CASSEVVRNTGELFF

D: TRBD1
V: TRBV4-3
size: .
J: TRBJ1-4
DNA: TGCGCCAGCAGCCGGACCGGGACAGGGTTTGAAAAACTGTTTTTT
CDR3: CASSRTGTGFEKLFF

D: TRBD1
V: TRBV6-1
size: .
J: TRBJ1-1
DNA: TGTGCCAGCAGCCTGAAGACAGGGGGAGGTACTGAAGCTTTCTTT
CDR3: CASSLKTGGGTEAFF

D: TRBD2
V: TRBV4-3
size: .
J: TRBJ2-1
DNA: TGCGCCAGCAGCCAAGGCCTAGCGGGGGACCCCTACAATGAGCAGTTCTTC
CDR3: CASSQGLAGDPYNEQFF

D: TRBD1
V: TRBV4-3
size: .
J: TRBJ1-4
DNA: TGCGCCAGCAGCCAAGAGCTGCAGGGAGGGACAGGATATAATGAAAAACTGTTTTTT
CDR3: CASSQELQGGTGYNEKLFF

D: TRBD2
V: TRBV27
size: .
J: TRBJ2-5
DNA: TGTGCCAGCAGTGGCCGGTATGGCGGGAGAGCAGAGACCCAGTACTTC
CDR3: CASSGRYGGRAETQYF

D: .
V: TRBV5-6
size: .
J: TRBJ2-1
DNA: TGTGCCAGCAGCTTGGAAGCGTACTACAATGAGCAGTTCTTC
CDR3: CASSLEAYYNEQFF

D: .
V: TRBV6-4
size: .
J: TRBJ2-1
DNA: TGTGCCAGCAGTGACTCCACCGACGGGAATGAGCAGTTCTTC
CDR3: CASSDSTDGNEQFF

D: TRBD1
V: TRBV5-1
size: once
J: TRBJ2-5
DNA: TGCGCCAGCAGCTTTGGAAAGGGGGCTGAGACCCAGTACTTC
CDR3: CASSFGKGAETQYF

D: TRBD1
V: TRBV28
size: .
J: TRBJ1-2
DNA: TGTGCCAGCAGTTCGGGGACAGAGGTCCTTGCTAACTATGGCTACACCTTC
CDR3: CASSSGTEVLANYGYTF

D: TRBD1
V: TRBV28
size: .
J: TRBJ2-6
DNA: TGTGCCAGCAGTTTAAGTCGGGACAGTTCTGGGGCCAACGTCCTGACTTTC
CDR3: CASSLSRDSSGANVLTF

D: TRBD2
V: TRBV27
size: .
J: TRBJ2-5
DNA: TGTGCCAGCAGTTTTAGGGGAGGGACTAGCGGGAGTCGGGAAGAGACCCAGTACTTC
CDR3: CASSFRGGTSGSREETQYF

D: .
V: TRBV10-3
size: .
J: TRBJ1-5
DNA: TGTGCCTGCGGGGGGGGCGATCAGCCCCAGCATTTT
CDR3: CACGGGDQPQHF

D: .
V: TRBV7-2
size: .
J: TRBJ2-3
DNA: TGTGCCAGCAGCTACCCGCCAACTTTGCGAGATACGCAGTATTTT
CDR3: CASSYPPTLRDTQYF

D: TRBD2
V: TRBV4-3
size: .
J: TRBJ2-1
DNA: TGCGCCAGCAGCCGGCGAGCGGGGGGGAAGTACAATGAGCAGTTCTTC
CDR3: CASSRRAGGKYNEQFF

D: .
V: TRBV27
size: .
J: TRBJ1-2
DNA: TGTGCCAGCAGTTTTTCAGGGAATGGCTACACCTTC
CDR3: CASSFSGNGYTF